This T cell receptor (beta chain) was found in a study of CD8+ T cells in alopecia areata. RNA extraction was followed by reverse transcription into cDNA, which acted as the sequencing template. Sequencing was performed with immunoSEQ multiplex PCR; in TCRdb, only in-frame clones are kept and a portion is missing. The data contain 180,000 or so clones, 51% of them singletons. The CDR3 extends over 13 amino acids. Between the trimmed V and J ends, which lost 1 base and 5 bases, there was a span of 6 bases. Per the germline V gene, CDR1 is SGHVS and CDR2 is FQNEAQ. Points from the study as a whole: Among patients, TCR sharing was less clear than in mice, a difference possibly due in part to HLA diversity in the patient population. Many expanded lesional clones stayed in scalp and blood while on tofacitinib.

The treatment: oral pan-JAK inhibitor, 5-10 mg twice daily. Alopecia areata patients provided lesional scalp punch biopsies and peripheral blood, both collected for the study. CD4+ and CD8+ T cells were sorted from PBMCs. This clone was counted only a few times. What it binds is unknown. The chain links TRBV7-8 to TRBJ1-5; D is ambiguous. This TCR derives from a human donor with alopecia areata. The specimen comprised CD8+ T cells sorted from blood, sampled at week 52, from a patient treated with tofacitinib. The CDR3 is CASSLDLYQPQHF. DNA for the CDR3: TGTGCCAGCAGCTTAGATTTGTATCAGCCCCAGCATTTT.